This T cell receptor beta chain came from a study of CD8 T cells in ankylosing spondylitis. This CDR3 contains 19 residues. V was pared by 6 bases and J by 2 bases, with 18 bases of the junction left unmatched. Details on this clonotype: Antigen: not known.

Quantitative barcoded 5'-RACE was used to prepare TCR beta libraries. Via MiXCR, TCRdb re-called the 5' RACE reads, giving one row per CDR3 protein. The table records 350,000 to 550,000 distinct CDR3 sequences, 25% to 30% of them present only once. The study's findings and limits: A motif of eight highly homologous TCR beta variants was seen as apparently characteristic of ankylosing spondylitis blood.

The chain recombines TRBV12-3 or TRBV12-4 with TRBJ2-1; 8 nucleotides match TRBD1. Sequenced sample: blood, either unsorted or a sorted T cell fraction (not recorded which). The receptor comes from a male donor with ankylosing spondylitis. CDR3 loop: CASRGSEAGGTLPYNEQFF. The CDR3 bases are TGTGCCAGCAGGGGGTCCGAGGCAGGGGGCACCCTTCCCTACAATGAGCAGTTCTTC.